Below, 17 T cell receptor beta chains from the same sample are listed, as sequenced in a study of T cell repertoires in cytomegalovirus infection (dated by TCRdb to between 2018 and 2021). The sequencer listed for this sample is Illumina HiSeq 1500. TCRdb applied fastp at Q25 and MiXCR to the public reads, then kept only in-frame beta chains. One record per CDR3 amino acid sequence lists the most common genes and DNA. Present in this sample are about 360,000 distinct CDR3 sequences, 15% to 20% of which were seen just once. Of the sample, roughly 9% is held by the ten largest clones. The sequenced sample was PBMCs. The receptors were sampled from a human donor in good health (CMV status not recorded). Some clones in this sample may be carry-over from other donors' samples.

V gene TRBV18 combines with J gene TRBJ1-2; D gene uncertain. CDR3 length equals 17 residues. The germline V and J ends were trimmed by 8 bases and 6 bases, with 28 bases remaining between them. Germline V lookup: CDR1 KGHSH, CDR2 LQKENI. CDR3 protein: CASQMDPLQYSRDGYTF. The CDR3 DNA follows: TGTGCCAGCCAGATGGACCCGCTCCAATATAGTCGCGATGGCTACACCTTC.

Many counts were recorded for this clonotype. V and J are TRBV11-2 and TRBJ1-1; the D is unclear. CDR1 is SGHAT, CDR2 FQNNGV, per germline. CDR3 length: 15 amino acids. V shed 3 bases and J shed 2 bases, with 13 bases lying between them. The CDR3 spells CASSLNPWENTEAFF. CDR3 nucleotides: TGTGCCAGCAGCTTGAACCCTTGGGAAAACACTGAAGCTTTCTTT.

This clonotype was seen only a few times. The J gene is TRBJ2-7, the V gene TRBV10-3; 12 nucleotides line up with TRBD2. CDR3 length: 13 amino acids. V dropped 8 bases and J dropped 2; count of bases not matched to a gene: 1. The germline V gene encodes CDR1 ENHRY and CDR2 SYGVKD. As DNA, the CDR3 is TGTGCCATCCGGACTAGCGGGACCTACGAGCAGTACTTC. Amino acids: CAIRTSGTYEQYF.

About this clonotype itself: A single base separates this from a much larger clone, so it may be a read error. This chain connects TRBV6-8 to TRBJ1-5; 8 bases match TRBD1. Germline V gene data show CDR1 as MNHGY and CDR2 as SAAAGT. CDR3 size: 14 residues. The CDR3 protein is CASSFDRGNQPKHF. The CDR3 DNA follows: TGTGCCAGCAGTTTCGACAGGGGCAACCAGCCCAAGCATTTT.

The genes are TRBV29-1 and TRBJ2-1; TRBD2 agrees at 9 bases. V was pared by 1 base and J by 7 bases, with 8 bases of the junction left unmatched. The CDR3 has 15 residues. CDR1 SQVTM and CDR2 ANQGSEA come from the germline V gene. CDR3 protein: CSVEVGSGSRNEQFF. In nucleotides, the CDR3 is TGCAGCGTTGAAGTTGGTAGCGGGAGTCGTAATGAGCAGTTCTTC.

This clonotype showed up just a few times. This CDR3 is CAIPDRNSTDTQYF. The CDR3 bases are TGTGCCATCCCTGACAGGAATAGCACAGATACGCAGTATTTT. V usage is TRBV10-3 and J usage is TRBJ2-3, with D possibly matching TRBD1 (6 bases). The V and J ends lost 8 bases and 0 bases respectively, with 12 bases between them. The CDR3 totals 14 residues. The germline V gene encodes CDR1 ENHRY and CDR2 SYGVKD.

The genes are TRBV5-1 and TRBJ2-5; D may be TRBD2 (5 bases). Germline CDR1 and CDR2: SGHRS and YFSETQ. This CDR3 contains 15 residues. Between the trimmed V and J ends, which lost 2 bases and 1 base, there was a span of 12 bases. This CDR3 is CASSLWQRVQETQYF. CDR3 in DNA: TGCGCCAGCAGCTTATGGCAGAGGGTCCAAGAGACCCAGTACTTC.

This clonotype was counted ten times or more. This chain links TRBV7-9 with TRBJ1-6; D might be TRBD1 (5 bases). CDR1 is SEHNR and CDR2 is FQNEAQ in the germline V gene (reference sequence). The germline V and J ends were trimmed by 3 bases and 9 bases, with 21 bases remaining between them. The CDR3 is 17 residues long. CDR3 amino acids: CASSFHDSQGAGSPLHF. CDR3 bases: TGTGCCAGCAGCTTCCACGATAGTCAGGGCGCCGGTTCACCCCTCCACTTT.

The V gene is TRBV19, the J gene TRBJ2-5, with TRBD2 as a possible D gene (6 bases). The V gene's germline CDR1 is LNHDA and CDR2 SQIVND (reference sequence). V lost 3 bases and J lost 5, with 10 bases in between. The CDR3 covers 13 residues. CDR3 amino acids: CASSMGTLETQYF. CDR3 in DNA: TGTGCCAGTAGTATGGGGACTTTGGAGACCCAGTACTTC.

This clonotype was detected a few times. CDR3 loop: CASSPRWLPTYNEQFF. In nucleotides, the CDR3 is TGTGCCAGCAGCCCCAGGTGGCTTCCTACCTACAATGAGCAGTTCTTC. V gene TRBV5-6 combines with J gene TRBJ2-1; D uncertain. Trimming pared 4 bases from V and 2 bases from J, leaving 16 bases between. Germline loops: CDR1 SGHDT, CDR2 YYEEEE. The CDR3 totals 16 residues. The full variable domain, completed using reference TRBV5-6 and TRBJ2-1, is DAGVTQSPTHLIKTRGQQVTLRCSPKSGHDTVSWYQQALGQGPQFIFQYYEEEERQRGNFPDRFSGHQFPNYSSELNVNALLLGDSALYLCASSPRWLPTYNEQFFGPGTRLTVL.

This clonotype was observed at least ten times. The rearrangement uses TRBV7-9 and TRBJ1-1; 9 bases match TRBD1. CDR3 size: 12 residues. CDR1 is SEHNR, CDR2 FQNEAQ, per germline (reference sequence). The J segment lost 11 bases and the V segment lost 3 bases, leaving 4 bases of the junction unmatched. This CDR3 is CASSLAGTGAFF. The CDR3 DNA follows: TGTGCCAGCAGCTTGGCCGGGACAGGGGCTTTCTTT.

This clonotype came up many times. The CDR3 DNA reads TGTGCCAGCAGCGAACGGGGTATCGACGAAAAACTGTTTTTT. It codes for CASSERGIDEKLFF. The rearrangement uses TRBV5-6 and TRBJ1-4; D not certain. The germline V gene encodes CDR1 SGHDT and CDR2 YYEEEE. This CDR3 spans 14 amino acids. Trimming removed 4 bases from V and 8 bases from J, with 15 bases in between.

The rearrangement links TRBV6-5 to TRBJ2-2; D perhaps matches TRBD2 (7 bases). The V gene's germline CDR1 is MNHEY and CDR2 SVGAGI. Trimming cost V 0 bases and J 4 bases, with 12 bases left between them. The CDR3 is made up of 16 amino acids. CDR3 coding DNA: TGTGCCAGCAGTTACTCTGCGGGGGCGATCACCGGGGAGCTGTTTTTT. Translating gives CASSYSAGAITGELFF.

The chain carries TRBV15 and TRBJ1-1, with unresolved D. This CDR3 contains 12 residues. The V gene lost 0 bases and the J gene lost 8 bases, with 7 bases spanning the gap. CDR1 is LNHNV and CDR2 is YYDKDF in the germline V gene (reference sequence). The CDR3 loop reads CATSRDRREAFF. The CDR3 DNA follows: TGTGCCACCAGCAGAGATCGGAGGGAAGCTTTCTTT.

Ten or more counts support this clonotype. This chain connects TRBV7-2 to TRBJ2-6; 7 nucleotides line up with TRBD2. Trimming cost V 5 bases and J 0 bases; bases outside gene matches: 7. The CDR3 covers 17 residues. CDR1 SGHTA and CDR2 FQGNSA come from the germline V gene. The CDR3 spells CASSPVGGSSGANVLTF. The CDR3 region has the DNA TGTGCCAGCAGCCCAGTGGGGGGGAGCTCTGGGGCCAACGTCCTGACTTTC.

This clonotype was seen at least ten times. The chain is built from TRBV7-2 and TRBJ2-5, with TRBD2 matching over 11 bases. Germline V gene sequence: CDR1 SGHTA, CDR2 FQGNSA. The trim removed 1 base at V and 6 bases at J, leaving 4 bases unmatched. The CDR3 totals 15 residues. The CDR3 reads CASSLELAGGKTQYF. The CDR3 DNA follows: TGTGCCAGCAGCTTAGAGCTAGCGGGGGGAAAGACCCAGTACTTC.

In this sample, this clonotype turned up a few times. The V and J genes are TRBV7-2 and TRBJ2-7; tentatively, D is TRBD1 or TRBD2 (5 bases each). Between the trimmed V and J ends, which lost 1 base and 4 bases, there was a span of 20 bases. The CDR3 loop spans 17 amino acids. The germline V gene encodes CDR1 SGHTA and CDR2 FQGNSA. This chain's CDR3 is CASSLVASPGARYEQYF. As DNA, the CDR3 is TGTGCCAGCAGCTTAGTGGCGTCCCCCGGGGCCCGATACGAGCAGTACTTC.